This T cell receptor beta chain derives from a study of beta chain features in type 1 diabetes. Overall study results and limits: Reads derived from cDNA could over-represent cells showing high TCR expression.

A word on this clone: What it binds is not known.

The germline CDR1 and CDR2 sequences are SGHTA and FQGNSA. V lost 3 bases and J 0 bases, leaving 9 bases between the germline ends. The CDR3 sequence is 14 residues long. The whole isolated RNA underwent reverse transcription, so sequencing captured expressed TCRB transcripts. Some clones are missing from TCRdb's copy, which holds only in-frame ones; the method was immunoSEQ multiplex PCR. This table holds over 300,000 clones, approximately 8% found once. The sequence derives from a woman aged 18-35 years in good health. The specimen was central memory CD4+ T cells from blood. The chain links TRBV7-2 to TRBJ2-7; D is possibly TRBD2 (6 bases). The DNA for the CDR3 is TGTGCCAGCAGCTTTGATAGCGGCTCCTACGAGCAGTACTTC. Translated: CASSFDSGSYEQYF.